This T cell receptor (beta chain) appears in the sequencing data of a study of T cells after yellow fever vaccination. The germline gives CDR1 LNHDA, CDR2 SQIVND (reference sequence). This CDR3 is built from 14 residues. Trimming shortened V by 5 bases and J by 1 base, and 11 bases separated the two germline ends. Template switching with 5'RACE generated the TCR cDNA and added a universal primer site and UMIs. In TCRdb, the 5' RACE reads were re-called with MiXCR into one record per CDR3 protein. The data show around 200,000 distinct CDR3 sequences, approximately 9.9% seen once. This sample comprised CD8+ T cells sorted from PBMCs, obtained 15 days after the yellow fever booster vaccination. The chain employs TRBV19 and TRBJ1-1; D call uncertain. The source of this sequence is a man younger than 30 who received the YFV17D yellow fever vaccine. Here the CDR3 reads CASSVGMANTEAFF. CDR3 in DNA: TGTGCCAGTAGTGTCGGGATGGCGAACACTGAAGCTTTCTTT. The variable domain in full, with the rest retrieved from reference TRBV19 and TRBJ1-1, is DGGITQSPKYLFRKEGQNVTLSCEQNLNHDAMYWYRQDPGQGLRLIYYSQIVNDFQKGDIAEGYSVSREKKESFPLTVTSAQKNPTAFYLCASSVGMANTEAFFGQGTRLTVV.